This T cell receptor (beta chain) was sequenced in a study of vaccination effects on CD4 cells after COVID-19. Germline V gives CDR1 SNHLY, CDR2 FYNNEI. Trimming removed 3 bases at V and 1 base at J, with 7 bases between. The CDR3 is 14 amino acids. This clone turned up a few times. What it recognizes is unknown. The data were produced by immunoSEQ multiplex PCR, yet TCRdb's version contains in-frame clones alone and is incomplete. The repertoire consists of tens of thousands of clones, with 65% to 80% occurring once and the leading ten covering 2.4%. An approximately ten-day culture period preceded the isolation of CD4+ T cells. All study participants received two doses of BNT162b2 or mRNA-1273 vaccine.

The TCR sequence derives from a human donor who received a COVID-19 vaccine. The chain carries TRBV2 and TRBJ2-1, with D perhaps TRBD1 or TRBD2 (5 bases each). The specimen was CD4+ T cells from PBMCs cultured without peptide, collected after COVID-19 vaccination. CDR3 coding DNA: TGTGCCAGCAGTGATGAGGGGTCCTACAATGAGCAGTTCTTC. Translation: CASSDEGSYNEQFF.